What follows are 32 T cell receptor beta chains derived from one specimen sequenced in a study of identical twins. TCRdb redid the calling of the 5' RACE reads with MiXCR, one entry per CDR3 protein. The sample includes more than 400,000 distinct CDR3 sequences, roughly 15% seen only once; the top ten take more than 0.4%. These records were also assigned to another study, of yellow fever vaccine responses in identical twins.

Sequences were obtained from CD4+ T cells sorted from blood. The receptors come from a woman aged 18-29 years in good health.

This clonotype was observed a handful of times. The chain carries TRBV12-3 or TRBV12-4 and TRBJ2-1, with 10 bases identical to TRBD2. Germline trimming cut 6 bases from V and 7 bases from J; bases unmatched to any gene: 12. The CDR3 extends over 16 amino acids. The CDR3 DNA is TGTGCCAGCAGAAAACCGGGACTAGCGTGGCGGAATGAGCAGTTCTTC. It translates to CASRKPGLAWRNEQFF.

The chain carries TRBV2 and TRBJ2-3; 8 bases are a match to TRBD1. CDR1 and CDR2 (germline): SNHLY, FYNNEI. This CDR3 is 12 amino acids long. J was trimmed by 7 bases and V by 4 bases; bases with no gene match: 1. The CDR3 loop reads CASSGTGNTQYF. The DNA for the CDR3 is TGTGCCAGCAGTGGGACAGGGAATACGCAGTATTTT. Combining the CDR3 with reference TRBV2 and TRBJ2-3 gives the whole variable domain EPEVTQTPSHQVTQMGQEVILRCVPISNHLYFYWYRQILGQKVEFLVSFYNNEISEKSEIFDDQFSVERPDGSNFTLKIRSTKLEDSAMYFCASSGTGNTQYFGPGTRLTVL.

The gene calls are TRBV5-1 and TRBJ2-1, with D possibly TRBD1 on 6 matching bases. CDR1 and CDR2 (germline): SGHRS, YFSETQ. Trimming removed 0 bases at V and 1 base at J, with 20 bases between. The CDR3 covers 19 residues. The CDR3 coding sequence is TGCGCCAGCAGCTTGGTGGACAGTTCTTACCCCCAGTCCTACAATGAGCAGTTCTTC. This gives the protein CASSLVDSSYPQSYNEQFF.

This clonotype was counted a few times. J is TRBJ1-3 and V is TRBV10-3; the D gene is possibly TRBD1 (6 bases). Germline assignment: CDR1 ENHRY and CDR2 SYGVKD. V dropped 8 bases and J dropped 2 bases, with 16 bases sitting between them. The CDR3 contains 15 residues. The CDR3 DNA follows: TGTGCCATCGGGAGACGGACAGTTGCTGGAAACACCATATATTTT. This gives the protein CAIGRRTVAGNTIYF.

This clonotype came up a few times. The rearrangement uses TRBV2 and TRBJ1-2; perhaps TRBD1 as D (5 bases). Germline V gene lookup returns CDR1 SNHLY and CDR2 FYNNEI. The V and J ends lost 5 bases and 5 bases respectively, with 15 bases between them. The CDR3 has 14 residues. CDR3 sequence reads: CASSTGTEGYGYTF. The CDR3 DNA reads as TGTGCCAGCAGTACCGGGACCGAAGGTTATGGCTACACCTTC. Variable domain in full (rest from reference TRBV2 and TRBJ1-2): EPEVTQTPSHQVTQMGQEVILRCVPISNHLYFYWYRQILGQKVEFLVSFYNNEISEKSEIFDDQFSVERPDGSNFTLKIRSTKLEDSAMYFCASSTGTEGYGYTFGSGTRLTVV.

The V call is TRBV24-1, the J call TRBJ2-1, with 13 bases fitting TRBD2. This CDR3 comprises 16 residues. Trimming at V came to 5 bases and at J to 2 bases, leaving 2 bases not matched to a gene. The V gene's germline CDR1 is KGHDR and CDR2 SFDVKD. This CDR3 reads CATSGGTSGTYNEQFF. The CDR3 DNA reads TGTGCCACCAGTGGGGGGACTAGCGGGACCTACAATGAGCAGTTCTTC.

This clonotype turned up a few times. The rearrangement uses TRBV5-1 and TRBJ2-1, with D tentatively TRBD2 (5 bases). The CDR3 loop spans 14 amino acids. CDR1 is SGHRS, CDR2 YFSETQ, per germline. With 3 bases removed from V and 9 bases from J, the gap between germline ends came to 16 bases. The CDR3 is CASSSRVTWGEQFF. The CDR3 nucleotides are TGCGCCAGCAGCTCGCGGGTCACATGGGGTGAGCAGTTCTTC.

This chain connects TRBV5-1 to TRBJ2-1; TRBD2 is a possible D gene (6 bases). The germline V and J ends were trimmed by 2 bases and 7 bases, with 16 bases remaining between them. CDR3 size: 15 residues. In germline, CDR1 is SGHRS, CDR2 YFSETQ. The CDR3 sequence is CASSLGEGGINEQFF. Here the CDR3 DNA reads TGCGCCAGCAGCTTAGGAGAGGGAGGAATAAATGAGCAGTTCTTC.

The chain joins TRBV6-1 to TRBJ1-3, with D possibly matching TRBD1 (6 bases). CDR3 length: 15 residues. Germline loops: CDR1 MNHNS, CDR2 SASEGT. V lost 2 bases, J lost 3 bases, and 11 bases lay in between. In nucleotides, the CDR3 is TGTGCCAGCAGTGAAAGGACAGTTATTGGAAACACCATATATTTT. It is translated as CASSERTVIGNTIYF.

This clonotype was observed a few times. The V call is TRBV10-3, the J call TRBJ2-7; 13 bases are shared with TRBD2. This CDR3 comprises 15 residues. Germline CDR1 ENHRY, CDR2 SYGVKD. Trimming removed 6 bases from V and 3 bases from J; junction bases left unmatched: 5. The CDR3, as DNA: TGTGCCATCAGCCCAGGGACTAGCGGGAACTACGAGCAGTACTTC. Translation: CAISPGTSGNYEQYF.

This rearrangement joins TRBV28 to TRBJ2-3, with a tentative D call TRBD2 (7 bases). V was pared by 9 bases and J by 4 bases, with 14 bases between. This CDR3 comprises 13 residues. Germline-derived CDR1 and CDR2 are MDHEN and SYDVKM. CDR3 sequence (DNA): TGTGCCAGTGAAGGGGGGGCAGCAGATACGCAGTATTTT. Residues: CASEGGAADTQYF.

This chain connects TRBV29-1 to TRBJ2-2, with no clear D. The CDR3 covers 13 residues. V was clipped by 5 bases and J by 3 bases, with 10 bases between them. CDR1 is SQVTM, CDR2 ANQGSEA, per germline. The CDR3 DNA sequence: TGCAGCGTTCTCAATAGGGACACCGGGGAGCTGTTTTTT. It encodes CSVLNRDTGELFF.

Concerning this clonotype itself: A clone one base away is much larger, so this may be a read error. This chain connects TRBV3-1 to TRBJ2-7; no definite D call. The CDR3 spans 13 residues. CDR1 and CDR2 (germline): LGHDT, YNNKEL (reference sequence). Here the CDR3 reads CASIQDPGYEQYF. CDR3 nucleotide sequence: TGTGCCAGCATCCAAGATCCCGGGTACGAGCAGTACTTC.

The J gene is TRBJ1-6, the V gene TRBV10-3; unclear D gene. V gave up 0 bases and J gave up 0 bases, with 9 bases separating them. CDR3 size: 17 residues. Germline V gene sequence: CDR1 ENHRY, CDR2 SYGVKD. The CDR3 nucleotides are TGTGCCATCAGTGAGTCTCCCGAGAGCTCCTATAATTCACCCCTCCACTTT. Residues: CAISESPESSYNSPLHF.

In this sample, this clonotype turned up a few times. The chain carries TRBV7-2 and TRBJ2-1; 11 nucleotides match TRBD1. CDR3 length equals 16 residues. Unmatched junction bases numbered 13, after V lost 3 bases and J lost 12 bases. Germline CDR1 and CDR2: SGHTA and FQGNSA. In nucleotides, the CDR3 is TGTGCCAGCAGCTTCACCTGGACAGGGGGCTCCGGAGGGCAGTTCTTC. It encodes CASSFTWTGGSGGQFF.

This chain links TRBV12-3 or TRBV12-4 with TRBJ2-7; no firm D call. The V end was cut by 4 bases, the J end by 7 bases, with 8 bases between. The CDR3 totals 11 residues. CDR3 sequence reads: CASSSNGEQYF. CDR3 nucleotides: TGTGCCAGCAGTTCCAATGGGGAGCAGTACTTC.

This clonotype was found many times. The chain recombines TRBV15 with TRBJ2-1; TRBD2 aligns across 15 bases. V was clipped by 3 bases and J by 1 base; unmatched bases: 7. The CDR3 has 19 amino acids. Looked up from germline, CDR1 is LNHNV and CDR2 is YYDKDF (reference sequence). The CDR3 DNA sequence: TGTGCCACCAGCAGCCGGGGACTAGCGGGAGGCTTATCCTACAATGAGCAGTTCTTC. Encoded protein: CATSSRGLAGGLSYNEQFF.

The rearrangement uses TRBV9 and TRBJ2-6; D could derive from TRBD1 or TRBD2 (5 bases each). CDR3 length equals 16 residues. Trimming removed 1 base from V and 4 bases from J, with 12 bases in between. CDR1 is SGDLS and CDR2 is YYNGEE in the germline V gene. The CDR3, as DNA: TGTGCCAGCAGCGTACGAGGGGCGCTGGGGGCCAACGTCCTGACTTTC. It encodes CASSVRGALGANVLTF. Filled out from reference TRBV9 and TRBJ2-6, the complete variable domain reads DSGVTQTPKHLITATGQRVTLRCSPRSGDLSVYWYQQSLDQGLQFLIQYYNGEERAKGNILERFSAQQFPDLHSELNLSSLELGDSALYFCASSVRGALGANVLTFGAGSRLTVL.

This clonotype was detected a few times. The rearrangement uses TRBV27 and TRBJ2-3; D call uncertain. The CDR3 is 12 residues long. CDR1 is MNHEY, CDR2 SMNVEV, per germline (reference sequence). V lost 5 bases, J lost 5 bases, and 8 bases lay in between. This CDR3 reads CASSQRLDTQYF. CDR3 DNA: TGTGCCAGCAGTCAGCGCTTAGATACGCAGTATTTT.

V and J are TRBV3-1 and TRBJ2-3; D is undetermined. CDR1 is LGHDT and CDR2 is YNNKEL in the germline V gene (reference sequence). This CDR3 is built from 16 residues. With 0 bases removed from V and 0 bases from J, the gap between germline ends came to 10 bases. CDR3 residues: CASSQDRLTSTDTQYF. DNA for the CDR3: TGTGCCAGCAGCCAAGATAGGCTAACTAGCACAGATACGCAGTATTTT.

The sample holds a few counts of this clonotype. A junction boundary mismatches the germline segment, possibly from a read error. J is TRBJ2-1 and V is TRBV7-9; D ambiguous. Germline V gives CDR1 SEHNR, CDR2 FQNEAQ (reference sequence). This CDR3 spans 8 amino acids. The CDR3 coding sequence is TGTGCCAGCAGCCCGTCCCGGTTT. Translated: CASSPSRF.

A few counts support this clonotype. J is TRBJ1-1 and V is TRBV29-1; 10 bases align to TRBD1. J lost 4 bases, V lost 7 bases, and 9 bases had no gene match. The CDR3 has 14 amino acids. Germline V gene lookup returns CDR1 SQVTM and CDR2 ANQGSEA. Written as DNA, the CDR3 is TGCAGCGCCCGACAGGGGGCGCGGTTCACTGAAGCTTTCTTT. Its protein product is CSARQGARFTEAFF.

This clonotype was seen a few times. The V gene is TRBV9, the J gene TRBJ2-2; 11 bases are shared with TRBD2. Germline CDR1 reads SGDLS; CDR2 reads YYNGEE. The CDR3 has 17 amino acids. J gave up 5 bases and V 0 bases, and 6 bases lay outside the gene matches. The CDR3 loop is CASSVVEGLAVTGELFF. CDR3 bases: TGTGCCAGCAGCGTAGTCGAGGGACTAGCGGTGACCGGGGAGCTGTTTTTT.

The V call is TRBV6-1, the J call TRBJ2-5, with D possibly called TRBD1 or TRBD2 (5 bases each). CDR1 is MNHNS, CDR2 SASEGT, per germline. This CDR3 contains 14 residues. V was shortened by 7 bases and J by 2 bases, with 14 bases between the two germline ends. Written as DNA, the CDR3 is TGTGCCAGCACGTCAGGGTGGGGGCAAGAGACCCAGTACTTC. Translation gives CASTSGWGQETQYF.

Note on this clonotype: A much larger clone lies a single base off, so this may be a read error. The J gene is TRBJ2-1, the V gene TRBV12-3 or TRBV12-4, with D perhaps TRBD1 (6 bases). CDR3 length: 16 amino acids. The CDR3 DNA is TGTGCCAGCAGTTTATTAGGGGGTAGCTCCTACAATGAGCAGATCTTC. Its protein product is CASSLLGGSSYNEQIF.

This clonotype was recorded many times. In DNA form, the CDR3 reads TGTGCCAGCAGCTTGGACAACTACGAGCAGTACTTC. Its protein is CASSLDNYEQYF. V and J are TRBV7-6 and TRBJ2-7; the D gene is possibly TRBD1 (5 bases). Germline V gives CDR1 SGHVS, CDR2 FNYEAQ. The CDR3 extends over 12 amino acids. With 3 bases removed from V and 3 bases from J, the gap between germline ends came to 6 bases.

At least ten counts were recorded for this clonotype. CDR3 sequence reads: CASSLGSEQFF. Written as DNA, the CDR3 is TGTGCCAGCAGTTTAGGTAGTGAGCAGTTCTTC. The V call is TRBV12-3 or TRBV12-4, the J call TRBJ2-1; D is ambiguous. The CDR3 loop spans 11 amino acids. Trimming took off 1 base at V and 9 bases at J, with 4 bases between the two ends.

This clonotype showed up many times. The V and J genes are TRBV12-3 or TRBV12-4 and TRBJ2-3, with 13 bases matching TRBD2. The J segment lost 2 bases and the V segment lost 5 bases, leaving 1 base of the junction unmatched. The CDR3 has 15 amino acids. The CDR3 nucleotides read TGTGCCAGCAGTGGACTAGCGGGGGTCACAGATACGCAGTATTTT. This gives the protein CASSGLAGVTDTQYF.

The chain combines TRBV2 with TRBJ2-2; D is possibly TRBD1 (5 bases). V was trimmed by 10 bases and J by 7 bases, leaving 16 bases between them. Germline CDR1 and CDR2: SNHLY and FYNNEI. The CDR3 contains 13 residues. The CDR3, as DNA: TGTGCCACCTCGACAGAGTCTAGCGGGGAGCTGTTTTTT. Translated: CATSTESSGELFF.

The genes are TRBV19 and TRBJ2-5; D possibly matches TRBD1 or TRBD2 (6 bases each). Trimming took off 6 bases at V and 5 bases at J, with 25 bases between the two ends. Germline V gives CDR1 LNHDA, CDR2 SQIVND (reference sequence). The CDR3 length is 17 residues. CDR3 amino acids: CASSPGDTTIRTETQYF. As DNA, the CDR3 is TGTGCCAGTAGCCCGGGGGACACCACGATTCGGACGGAGACCCAGTACTTC.

The rearrangement joins TRBV10-3 to TRBJ2-7; tentative D call: TRBD1 (8 bases). The CDR3 is made up of 14 amino acids. Trimming removed 5 bases at V and 4 bases at J, with 15 bases between. Germline values: CDR1 ENHRY, CDR2 SYGVKD. CDR3 in amino acids: CAISKLQGGYEQYF. CDR3 DNA: TGTGCCATCAGTAAGTTACAGGGGGGGTACGAGCAGTACTTC.

The chain employs TRBV18 and TRBJ2-3; D is unresolved. Germline loops: CDR1 KGHSH, CDR2 LQKENI. This CDR3 has 12 amino acids. V shed 0 bases and J shed 7 bases, with 5 bases lying between them. The CDR3 nucleotides read TGTGCCAGCTCACCACCCGGAAATACGCAGTATTTT. It yields the protein CASSPPGNTQYF.